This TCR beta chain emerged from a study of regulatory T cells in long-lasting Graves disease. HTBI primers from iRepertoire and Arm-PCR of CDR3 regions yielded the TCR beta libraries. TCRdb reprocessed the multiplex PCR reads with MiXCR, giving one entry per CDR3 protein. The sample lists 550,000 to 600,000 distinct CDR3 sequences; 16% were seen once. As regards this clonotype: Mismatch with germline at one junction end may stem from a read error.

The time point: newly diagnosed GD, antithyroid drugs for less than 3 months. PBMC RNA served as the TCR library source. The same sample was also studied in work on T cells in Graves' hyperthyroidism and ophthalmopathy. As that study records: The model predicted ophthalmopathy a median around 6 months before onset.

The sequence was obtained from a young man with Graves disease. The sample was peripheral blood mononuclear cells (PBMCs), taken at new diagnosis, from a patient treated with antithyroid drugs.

Here the CDR3 reads CASNPDRANTEASF. The CDR3 DNA reads as TGTGCCAGCAACCCCGACAGGGCGAACACTGAAGCTTCCTTT. This chain connects TRBV7-9 to TRBJ1-1; TRBD1 matches at 7 bases. Germline lookup yields CDR1 SEHNR and CDR2 FQNEAQ (reference sequence). This CDR3 comprises 14 residues.